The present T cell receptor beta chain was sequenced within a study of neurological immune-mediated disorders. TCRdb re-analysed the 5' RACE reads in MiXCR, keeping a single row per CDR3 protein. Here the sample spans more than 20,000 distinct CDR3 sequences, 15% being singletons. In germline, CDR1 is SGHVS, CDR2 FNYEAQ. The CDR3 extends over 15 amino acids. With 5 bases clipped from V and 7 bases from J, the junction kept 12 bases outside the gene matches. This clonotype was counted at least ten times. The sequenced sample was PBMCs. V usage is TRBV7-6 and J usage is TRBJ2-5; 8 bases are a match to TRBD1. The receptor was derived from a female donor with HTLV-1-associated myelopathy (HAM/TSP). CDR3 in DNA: TGTGCCAGCAGCCTTGGCGTCGGACAGGGTGCGACCCAGTACTTC. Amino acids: CASSLGVGQGATQYF. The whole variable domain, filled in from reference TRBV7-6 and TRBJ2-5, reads GAGVSQSPRYKVTKRGQDVALRCDPISGHVSLYWYRQALGQGPEFLTYFNYEAQQDKSGLPNDRFSAERPEGSISTLTIQRTEQRDSAMYRCASSLGVGQGATQYFGPGTRLLVL.